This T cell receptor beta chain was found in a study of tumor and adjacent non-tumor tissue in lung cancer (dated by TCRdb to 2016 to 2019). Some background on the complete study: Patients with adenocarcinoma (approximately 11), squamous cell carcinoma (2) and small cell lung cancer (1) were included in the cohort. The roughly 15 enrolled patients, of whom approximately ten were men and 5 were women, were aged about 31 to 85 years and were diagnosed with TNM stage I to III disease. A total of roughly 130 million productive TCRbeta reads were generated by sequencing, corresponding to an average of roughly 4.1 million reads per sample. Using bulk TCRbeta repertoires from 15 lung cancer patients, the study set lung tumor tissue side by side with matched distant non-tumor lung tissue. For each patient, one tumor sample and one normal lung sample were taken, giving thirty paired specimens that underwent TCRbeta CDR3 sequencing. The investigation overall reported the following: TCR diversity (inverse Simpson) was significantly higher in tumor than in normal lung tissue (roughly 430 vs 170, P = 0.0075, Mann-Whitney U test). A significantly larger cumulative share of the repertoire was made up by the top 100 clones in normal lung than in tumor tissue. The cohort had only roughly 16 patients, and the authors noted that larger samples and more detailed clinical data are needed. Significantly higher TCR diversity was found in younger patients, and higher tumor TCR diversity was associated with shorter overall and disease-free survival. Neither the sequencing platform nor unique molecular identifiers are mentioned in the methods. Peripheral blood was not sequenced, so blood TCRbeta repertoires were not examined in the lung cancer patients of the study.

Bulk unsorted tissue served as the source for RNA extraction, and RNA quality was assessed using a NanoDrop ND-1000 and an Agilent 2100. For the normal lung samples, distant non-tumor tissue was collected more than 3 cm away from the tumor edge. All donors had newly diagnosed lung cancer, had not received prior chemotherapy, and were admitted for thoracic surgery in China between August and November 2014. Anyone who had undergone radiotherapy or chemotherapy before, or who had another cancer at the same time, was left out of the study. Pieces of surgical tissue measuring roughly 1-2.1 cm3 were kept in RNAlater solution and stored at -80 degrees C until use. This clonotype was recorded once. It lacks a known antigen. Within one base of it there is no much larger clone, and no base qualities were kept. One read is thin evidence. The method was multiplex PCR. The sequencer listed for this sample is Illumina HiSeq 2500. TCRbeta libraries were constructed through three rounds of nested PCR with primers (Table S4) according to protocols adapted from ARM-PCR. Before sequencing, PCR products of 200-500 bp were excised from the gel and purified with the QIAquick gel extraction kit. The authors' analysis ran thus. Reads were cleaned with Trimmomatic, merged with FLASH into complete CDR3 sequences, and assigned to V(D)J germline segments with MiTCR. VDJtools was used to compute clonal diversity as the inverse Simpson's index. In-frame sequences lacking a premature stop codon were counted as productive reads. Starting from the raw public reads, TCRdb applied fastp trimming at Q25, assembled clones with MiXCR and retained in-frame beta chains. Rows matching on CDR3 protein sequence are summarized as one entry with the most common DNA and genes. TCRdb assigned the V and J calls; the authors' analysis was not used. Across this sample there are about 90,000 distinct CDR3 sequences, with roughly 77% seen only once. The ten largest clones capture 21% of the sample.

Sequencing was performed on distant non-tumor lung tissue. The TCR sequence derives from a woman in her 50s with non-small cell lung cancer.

In nucleotide form, the sequence is TGTGCCAGTGGGTCCTCGTCCACCCGAAACACCATATATTTT. This codes for CASGSSSTRNTIYF. The chain was built from TRBV12-3 or TRBV12-4 and TRBJ1-3; the D gene identity is not certain. CDR3 length: 14 amino acids, cysteine to phenylalanine. Only CDR3 DNA remains: 42 bases, in frame from the first base. V is cut by 9 bases and J by 5 bases, and the space between the germline ends is 17 bases.